The T cell receptor (beta chain) described here comes from a study of control samples from healthy donors and cancer patients. Profiling relied on immunoSEQ multiplex PCR, and the TCRdb table lists in-frame clones only, not all of them. This table has about 88,000 clones, over 90% appearing once. V gave up 3 bases and J gave up 3 bases; unmatched junction bases: 7. CDR3 size: 16 residues. The germline V gene encodes CDR1 SGHKS and CDR2 YYEKEE (reference sequence). The sequence came from a man aged 18 to 29 in good health. Material for sequencing was blood. The rearrangement joins TRBV5-5 to TRBJ2-1; TRBD1 matches at 9 bases. The CDR3 region is CASSWGGQGIYNEQFF. The DNA for the CDR3 is TGTGCCAGCAGCTGGGGGGGACAGGGTATCTACAATGAGCAGTTCTTC. The full variable domain, with the rest looked up from reference TRBV5-5 and TRBJ2-1, is DAGVTQSPTHLIKTRGQQVTLRCSPISGHKSVSWYQQVLGQGPQFIFQYYEKEERGRGNFPDRFSARQFPNYSSELNVNALLLGDSALYLCASSWGGQGIYNEQFFGPGTRLTVL.